The 9 T cell receptor beta chains reported below all come from one sample, sequenced in a study of cytomegalovirus exposure and HLA in healthy donors. The PCR made use of 60 Vbeta and 13 Jbeta primers. The repertoire was sequenced with immunoSEQ multiplex PCR; TCRdb's copy has only in-frame clones and lacks some. The data show over 40,000 clones, with roughly 73% seen just once and about 2.5% held by the top ten. The sample comprised PBMCs. All receptors come from a woman between 35 and 50 years old in good health and CMV-seropositive.

CDR3 bases: TGTGCCAGCAGCTTAGAGTCCAGCTGGAGTGAGCAGTTCTTC. Protein product: CASSLESSWSEQFF. This chain joins TRBV7-2 and TRBJ2-1; unclear D gene. The CDR3 is 14 residues long. Trimming left V 1 base short and J 9 bases short, with 13 bases between. Per the germline V gene, CDR1 is SGHTA and CDR2 is FQGNSA.

The genes are TRBV7-7 and TRBJ2-2; D is possibly TRBD1 (5 bases). Trimming took 11 bases from V and 2 from J, leaving 12 bases between them. Germline lookup yields CDR1 SSHAT and CDR2 FNYEAQ (reference sequence). The CDR3 is 13 residues long. This CDR3 is CAVQGKNTGELFF. CDR3 sequence (DNA): TGTGCCGTGCAGGGAAAAAACACCGGGGAGCTGTTTTTT. The full variable domain, completed using reference TRBV7-7 and TRBJ2-2, is GAGVSQSPRYKVTKRGQDVTLRCDPISSHATLYWYQQALGQGPEFLTYFNYEAQPDKSGLPSDRFSAERPEGSISTLTIQRTEQRDSAMYRCAVQGKNTGELFFGEGSRLTVL.

V usage is TRBV25-1 and J usage is TRBJ1-5, with 8 bases that match TRBD1. Germline V CDR1 and CDR2: MGHDK, SYGVNS. This CDR3 has 14 residues. V was pared by 4 bases and J by 5 bases, with 4 bases of the junction left unmatched. CDR3: CASSGGQAYQPQHF. CDR3 DNA sequence: TGTGCCAGCAGTGGGGGACAGGCTTATCAGCCCCAGCATTTT.

V gene TRBV19 combines with J gene TRBJ2-7; D unresolved. The V and J ends lost 5 bases and 8 bases respectively, with 13 bases between them. This CDR3 spans 12 amino acids. Germline assignment: CDR1 LNHDA and CDR2 SQIVND (reference sequence). The CDR3 DNA follows: TGTGCCAGTAGTGAAGAAGCCACGCAGCAGTACTTC. This translates into CASSEEATQQYF. The variable domain in full, completed from reference TRBV19 and TRBJ2-7, reads DGGITQSPKYLFRKEGQNVTLSCEQNLNHDAMYWYRQDPGQGLRLIYYSQIVNDFQKGDIAEGYSVSREKKESFPLTVTSAQKNPTAFYLCASSEEATQQYFGPGTRLTVT.

The chain links TRBV7-9 to TRBJ2-5, with TRBD1 matching 8 bases. The J call may be in error: the DNA end matches TRBJ2-7 better. The CDR3 has 14 amino acids. Germline CDR1 and CDR2: SEHNR and FQNEAQ (reference sequence). This chain's CDR3 is CASSPGTGPYEQYF. In DNA, the CDR3 is TGTGCCAGCAGCCCCGGGACAGGACCCTACGAGCAGTACTTC.

The rearrangement joins TRBV28 to TRBJ1-1; 9 bases agree with TRBD1. Per the germline V gene, CDR1 is MDHEN and CDR2 is SYDVKM. The CDR3 is 14 amino acids. The trim removed 8 bases at V and 7 bases at J, leaving 11 bases unmatched. CDR3 in amino acids: CASRNYRGRGEAFF. The CDR3 coding sequence is TGTGCCAGCCGGAATTACAGGGGGCGTGGTGAAGCTTTCTTT.

The V call is TRBV19, the J call TRBJ2-5; the D gene is possibly TRBD2 (6 bases). V shed 5 bases and J shed 9 bases, with 16 bases lying between them. The CDR3 covers 13 residues. The germline V gene encodes CDR1 LNHDA and CDR2 SQIVND (reference sequence). The CDR3 sequence is CASSDRGGEAQYF. DNA of the CDR3: TGTGCCAGTAGTGACCGAGGAGGGGAGGCCCAGTACTTC.

The chain carries TRBV5-1 and TRBJ1-3; D perhaps matches TRBD1 (6 bases). The V end was cut by 3 bases, the J end by 8 bases, with 9 bases between. The CDR3 covers 12 residues. Germline loops: CDR1 SGHRS, CDR2 YFSETQ. The CDR3 DNA reads as TGCGCCAGCAGCTCACAGGGAGACACCATATATTTT. This codes for CASSSQGDTIYF. The full variable domain, in which reference TRBV5-1 and TRBJ1-3 provide the parts outside the CDR3, is KAGVTQTPRYLIKTRGQQVTLSCSPISGHRSVSWYQQTPGQGLQFLFEYFSETQRNKGNFPGRFSGRQFSNSRSEMNVSTLELGDSALYLCASSSQGDTIYFGEGSWLTVV.

The rearrangement links TRBV2 to TRBJ2-7; D is ambiguous. The CDR3 runs 11 residues. V was shortened by 2 bases and J by 4 bases, with 3 bases between the two germline ends. The germline gives CDR1 SNHLY, CDR2 FYNNEI. Here the CDR3 DNA reads TGTGCCAGCAGTGAACCGTACGAGCAGTACTTC. The encoded protein is CASSEPYEQYF.